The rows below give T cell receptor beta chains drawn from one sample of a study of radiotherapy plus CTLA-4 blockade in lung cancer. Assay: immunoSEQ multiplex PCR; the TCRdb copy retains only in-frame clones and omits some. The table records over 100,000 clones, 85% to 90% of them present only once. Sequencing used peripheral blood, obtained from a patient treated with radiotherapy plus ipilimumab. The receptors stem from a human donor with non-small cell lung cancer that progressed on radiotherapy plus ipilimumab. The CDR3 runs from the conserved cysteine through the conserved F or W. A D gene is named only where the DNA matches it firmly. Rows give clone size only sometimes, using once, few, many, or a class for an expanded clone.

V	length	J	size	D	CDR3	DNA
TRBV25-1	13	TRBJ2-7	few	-	CASSEWGIDEQYF	TGTGCCAGCAGTGAATGGGGGATCGACGAGCAGTACTTC
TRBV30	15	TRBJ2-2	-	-	CACAAKGVRAGELFF	TGTGCCTGTGCGGCTAAGGGGGTTCGGGCCGGGGAGCTGTTTTTT
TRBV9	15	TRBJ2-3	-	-	CASNPGDSSTDTQYF	TGTGCCAGCAACCCGGGCGATTCTAGCACAGATACGCAGTATTTT
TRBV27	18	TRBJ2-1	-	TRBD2	CASSDPGLAGSSYNEQFF	TGTGCCAGCAGCGACCCGGGACTAGCTGGGAGCTCCTACAATGAGCAGTTCTTC
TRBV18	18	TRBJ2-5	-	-	CASSQEGEGRAFQETQYF	TGTGCCAGCTCCCAAGAAGGTGAGGGCAGGGCTTTCCAAGAGACCCAGTACTTC
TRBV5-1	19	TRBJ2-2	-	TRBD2	CASSLFGLAGGPGTGELFF	TGCGCCAGCAGCTTGTTTGGACTAGCGGGAGGGCCGGGCACCGGGGAGCTGTTTTTT
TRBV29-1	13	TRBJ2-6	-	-	CSVEDRGANVLTF	TGCAGCGTTGAAGATCGTGGGGCCAACGTCCTGACTTTC
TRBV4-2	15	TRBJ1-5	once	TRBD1	CASSQEGGGDQPQHF	TGTGCCAGCAGCCAAGAAGGAGGGGGCGATCAGCCCCAGCATTTT
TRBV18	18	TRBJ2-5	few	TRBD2	CASSPGAVRTSGSETQYF	TGTGCCAGCTCACCGGGAGCCGTACGGACTAGCGGGAGCGAGACCCAGTACTTC
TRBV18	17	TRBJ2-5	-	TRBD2	CASSQGLAGGHQETQYF	TGTGCCAGCTCACAGGGACTAGCGGGAGGTCATCAAGAGACCCAGTACTTC
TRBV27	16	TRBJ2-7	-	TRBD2	CASSLAGGPSTVEQYF	TGTGCCAGCAGTTTAGCGGGAGGGCCCTCGACGGTTGAGCAGTACTTC
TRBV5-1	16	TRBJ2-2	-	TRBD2	CASRPTSGANTGELFF	TGCGCCAGCAGACCGACTAGCGGGGCGAACACCGGGGAGCTGTTTTTT
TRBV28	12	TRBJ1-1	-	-	CASSPTGHEAFF	TGTGCCAGCAGCCCAACTGGGCACGAAGCTTTCTTT
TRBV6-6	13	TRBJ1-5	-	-	CASSPDGNQPQHF	TGTGCCAGCAGCCCGGACGGGAATCAGCCCCAGCATTTT
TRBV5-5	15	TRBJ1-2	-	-	CASSGGAADNYGYTF	TGTGCCAGCAGCGGAGGAGCGGCGGATAACTATGGCTACACCTTC
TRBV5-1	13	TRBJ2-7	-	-	CASSLRGDYEQYF	TGCGCCAGCAGTCTCCGGGGCGACTACGAGCAGTACTTC
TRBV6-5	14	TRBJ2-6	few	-	CASGRGTGANVLTF	TGTGCCAGCGGCCGTGGTACTGGGGCCAACGTCCTGACTTTC
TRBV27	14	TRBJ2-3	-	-	CASSLSQPPDTQYF	TGTGCCAGCAGTTTATCACAGCCCCCCGATACGCAGTATTTT
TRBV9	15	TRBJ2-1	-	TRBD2	CASSAGTSVYNEQFF	TGTGCCAGCAGCGCCGGGACTAGCGTCTACAATGAGCAGTTCTTC
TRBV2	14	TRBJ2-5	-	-	CASRKGTNQETQYF	TGTGCCAGCAGGAAAGGGACCAACCAAGAGACCCAGTACTTC
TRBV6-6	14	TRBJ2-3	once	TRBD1	CASSPTGGGDTQYF	TGTGCCAGCAGTCCTACAGGGGGCGGTGATACGCAGTATTTT
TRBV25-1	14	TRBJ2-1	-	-	CASIGSYSANEQFF	TGTGCCAGCATTGGCTCATATTCGGCCAATGAGCAGTTCTTC
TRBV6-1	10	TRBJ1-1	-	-	CASSELLAFF	TGTGCCAGCAGTGAGTTACTCGCTTTCTTT
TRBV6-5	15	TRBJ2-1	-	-	CASSAGRDKYNEQFF	TGTGCCAGCAGTGCGGGCCGGGATAAGTACAATGAGCAGTTCTTC
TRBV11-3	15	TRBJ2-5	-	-	CASSLGGAPEETQYF	TGTGCCAGCAGCCTTGGAGGGGCCCCAGAAGAGACCCAGTACTTC
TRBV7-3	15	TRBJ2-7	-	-	CASSTAAGPMYEQYF	TGTGCCAGCAGCACCGCGGCGGGCCCTATGTACGAGCAGTACTTC
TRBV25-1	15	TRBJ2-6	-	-	CASSESVSGANVLTF	TGTGCCAGCAGTGAATCGGTCTCTGGGGCCAACGTCCTGACTTTC
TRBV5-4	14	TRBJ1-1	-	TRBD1	CASSLDRGRTEAFF	TGTGCCAGCAGTCTTGACAGGGGACGGACTGAAGCTTTCTTT
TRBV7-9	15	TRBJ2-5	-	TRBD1	CASSLGQGAPETQYF	TGTGCCAGCAGCTTGGGACAGGGGGCGCCGGAGACCCAGTACTTC
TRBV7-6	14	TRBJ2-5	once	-	CASGDPGLQETQYF	TGTGCCAGCGGGGACCCGGGGCTTCAAGAGACCCAGTACTTC
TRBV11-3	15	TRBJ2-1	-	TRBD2	CASSLPGLHYNEQFF	TGTGCCAGCAGCCTCCCGGGACTACATTACAATGAGCAGTTCTTC
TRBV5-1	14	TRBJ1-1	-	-	CASSSRTVNTEAFF	TGCGCCAGCAGCTCGAGGACGGTGAACACTGAAGCTTTCTTT
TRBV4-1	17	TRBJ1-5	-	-	CASSQVARSNFNQPQHF	TGCGCCAGCAGCCAAGTGGCCAGATCCAATTTTAATCAGCCCCAGCATTTT
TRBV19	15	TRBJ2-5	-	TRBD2	CASRQTSGRIKTQYF	TGTGCCAGTAGACAAACTAGCGGGAGGATAAAGACCCAGTACTTC
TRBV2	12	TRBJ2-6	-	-	CASRPGANVLTF	TGTGCCAGCAGACCCGGGGCCAACGTCCTGACTTTC
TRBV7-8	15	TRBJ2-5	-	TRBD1	CASSMGQGGGETQYF	TGTGCCAGCAGCATGGGACAGGGGGGTGGAGAGACCCAGTACTTC
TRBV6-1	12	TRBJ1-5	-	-	CASSALNQPQHF	TGTGCCAGCAGTGCCTTAAATCAGCCCCAGCATTTT
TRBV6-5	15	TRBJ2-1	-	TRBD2	CASSYDREGRGEQFF	TGTGCCAGCAGTTACGACCGGGAGGGGAGGGGTGAGCAGTTCTTC
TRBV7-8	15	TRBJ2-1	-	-	CASSINRDPYNEQFF	TGTGCCAGCAGCATAAACAGGGACCCCTACAATGAGCAGTTCTTC
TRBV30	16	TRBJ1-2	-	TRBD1	CAWSVQVGTANYGYTF	TGTGCCTGGAGTGTACAAGTTGGGACAGCAAACTATGGCTACACCTTC
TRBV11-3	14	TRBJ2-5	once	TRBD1	CASSFGTAQETQYF	TGTGCCAGCAGCTTTGGGACAGCACAAGAGACCCAGTACTTC
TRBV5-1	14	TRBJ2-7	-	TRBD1	CASSRGQGSYEQYF	TGCGCCAGCAGCAGGGGACAGGGATCCTACGAGCAGTACTTC
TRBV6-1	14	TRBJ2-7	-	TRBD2	CAGSSGTVGGEQYF	TGTGCCGGGTCTAGCGGGACGGTTGGTGGCGAGCAGTACTTC
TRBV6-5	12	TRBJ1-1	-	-	CASSQGETEAFF	TGTGCCAGCAGCCAGGGTGAAACTGAAGCTTTCTTT
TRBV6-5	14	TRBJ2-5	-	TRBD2	CASSYYRGGETQYF	TGTGCCAGCAGTTACTACCGGGGAGGGGAGACCCAGTACTTC
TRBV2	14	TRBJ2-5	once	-	CASSERERQETQYF	TGTGCCAGCAGTGAACGTGAGAGGCAAGAGACCCAGTACTTC
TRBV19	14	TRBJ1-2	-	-	CASSIGRQSYGYTF	TGTGCCAGTAGTATAGGGAGACAGTCCTATGGCTACACCTTC
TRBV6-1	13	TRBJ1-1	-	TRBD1	CASSEARGVLAFF	TGTGCCAGCAGTGAAGCCAGGGGGGTTTTAGCTTTCTTT
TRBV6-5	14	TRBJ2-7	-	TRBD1	CASSYSGQIYEQYF	TGTGCCAGCAGTTACTCGGGACAGATCTACGAGCAGTACTTC
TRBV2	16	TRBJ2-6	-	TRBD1	CASSEPNRGSGNVLTF	TGTGCCAGCAGCGAACCTAACAGGGGCTCCGGAAACGTCCTGACTTTC
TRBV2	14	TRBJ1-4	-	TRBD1	CASRVTGGNEKLFF	TGTGCCAGCAGGGTTACAGGGGGTAATGAAAAACTGTTTTTT
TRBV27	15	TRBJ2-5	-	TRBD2	CASSPHTSGQETQYF	TGTGCCAGCAGTCCCCATACTAGCGGCCAAGAGACCCAGTACTTC
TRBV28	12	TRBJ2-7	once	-	CASSPALYEQYF	TGTGCCAGCAGCCCCGCCCTTTACGAGCAGTACTTC
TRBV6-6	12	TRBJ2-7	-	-	CASSYSPLEQYF	TGTGCCAGCAGTTATTCTCCCCTCGAGCAGTACTTC